This T cell receptor beta chain was identified during a study of graft-versus-host responses after intestinal transplantation. Study-level background: Recipients were all induced with anti-thymocyte globulin, then given tacrolimus and steroids for about three years.

The CDR3 sequence is 16 residues long. The V gene end was trimmed by 6 bases and the J gene end by 5 bases; junction bases not matched to a gene: 10. CDR1 is WSHSY and CDR2 is SAAADI in the germline V gene. Using immunoSEQ multiplex PCR, the repertoire was profiled, and TCRdb retains in-frame clones only, with some absent. The sample yields approximately 90,000 clones, about 93% seen once. Notes on this clone: Antigen unknown.

Findings of the study overall: HvG clone declines early post-transplant were associated with peak circulating GvH levels. GvH clones occurred in recipient marrow; some first appeared in ileum or blood.

The chain recombines TRBV10-2 with TRBJ2-2; TRBD1 matches 9 bases. The TCR sequence derives from a human donor who received an intestinal transplant. This material consisted of unstimulated CD8+ T cells sorted from spleen or lymph node cells, taken before intestinal transplant. The CDR3 DNA reads TGCGCCAGCAGCCTATTAGGACAGGGGAGGACCGGGGAGCTGTTTTTT. As protein: CASSLLGQGRTGELFF.